This TCR beta chain was obtained from a study of T cell repertoires in cytomegalovirus infection. For the study at large: HLA-B-restricted CMV epitopes that are well studied, plus recently identified HLA-C-restricted ones, were used by the study. Through public TCR beta signatures, both CMV infection and matching HLA type were indicated.

The CDR3 contains 18 residues. CDR1 and CDR2 from the germline V gene are MGHDK and SYGVNS. Trimming at V came to 2 bases and at J to 2 bases, leaving 7 bases not matched to a gene. Notes on the study in general: Summed frequency of shared TCR beta families picked out CMV carriers who also had the relevant HLA.

TCRdb analysed the reads with MiXCR anew, one entry per CDR3 protein. Here the sample spans hundreds of thousands of distinct CDR3 sequences, roughly 34% being singletons. As regards this clonotype: Its specificity is not known.

The source of this sequence is a human donor in good health (CMV status not recorded). Some clones in this sample may be carry-over from other donors' samples. The input for sequencing was cultured PBMCs, taken from culture after CMV antigen stimulation. The V gene is TRBV25-1, the J gene TRBJ2-4; the match to TRBD2 covers 12 bases. CDR3 bases: TGTGCCAGCAGTGAACTAGCGGGAGGGCCCTCGACCAAAAACATTCAGTACTTC. Encoded protein: CASSELAGGPSTKNIQYF.